This passage covers 16 T cell receptor beta chains from one sample sequenced in a study of OX40 agonist ivuxolimab in advanced cancers. This table comes from immunoSEQ multiplex PCR, and its TCRdb copy is limited to in-frame clones, with some not included. The sample contains about 100,000 clones, approximately 90% of which appear only once. Here the sequenced sample was CD4+ or CD8+ T cells sorted from blood, taken in a trial of the OX40 agonist ivuxolimab. These receptors came from an adult with an advanced solid tumor such as melanoma, head and neck, liver or kidney cancer.

The chain employs TRBV9 and TRBJ1-2, with D perhaps TRBD1 (6 bases). The germline V gene has CDR1 SGDLS and CDR2 YYNGEE. Trimming pared 2 bases from V and 12 bases from J, leaving 17 bases between. The CDR3 contains 13 residues. CDR3 coding DNA: TGTGCCAGCAGCGTTGGGGCCCTAGGGGGAAACACCTTC. Its protein product is CASSVGALGGNTF. Full variable domain (remainder filled in from reference TRBV9 and TRBJ1-2): DSGVTQTPKHLITATGQRVTLRCSPRSGDLSVYWYQQSLDQGLQFLIQYYNGEERAKGNILERFSAQQFPDLHSELNLSSLELGDSALYFCASSVGALGGNTFGSGTRLTVV.

This chain links TRBV7-3 with TRBJ2-7; 11 positions agree with TRBD1. After removal of 8 bases from V and 2 bases from J, the junction contained 11 bases not matched to a gene. The CDR3 runs 16 residues. The germline V gene has CDR1 SGHTA and CDR2 FQGTGA. The CDR3: CASGEYKGQGAYEQYF. CDR3 bases: TGTGCCAGCGGAGAATACAAGGGACAGGGGGCCTACGAGCAGTACTTC.

The rearrangement links TRBV6-1 to TRBJ1-4; 8 nucleotides line up with TRBD1. The CDR3 spans 18 residues. CDR1 and CDR2 (germline): MNHNS, SASEGT. V trimming: 2 bases; J trimming: 6 bases; junction bases outside the gene matches: 14. CDR3 sequence (DNA): TGTGCCAGCAGTGAATTCCGGGGAGGTGACAGGGGTTATGAAAAACTGTTTTTT. Translation: CASSEFRGGDRGYEKLFF.

V usage is TRBV2 and J usage is TRBJ1-2; TRBD1 agrees at 11 bases. This CDR3 spans 13 amino acids. In germline, CDR1 is SNHLY, CDR2 FYNNEI. The ends lost 6 bases at V and 8 bases at J; junction bases unmatched: 5. The CDR3 region has the DNA TGTGCCAGCAGCCGGGACAGGGGGGAAGGCTACACCTTC. Its protein is CASSRDRGEGYTF.

The rearrangement uses TRBV6-6 and TRBJ2-7; D remains unclear. The germline V and J ends were trimmed by 6 bases and 4 bases, with 16 bases remaining between them. There are 14 residues in the CDR3. The germline V gene has CDR1 MNHNY and CDR2 SVGAGI (reference sequence). CDR3 amino acids: CASSPREGMYEQYF. CDR3 in DNA: TGTGCCAGCAGCCCTCGCGAAGGCATGTACGAGCAGTACTTC.

This sequence joins TRBV21-1 and TRBJ2-2; TRBD2 was called by the table and not checked on the DNA. TRBV21-1 is a pseudogene segment. The CDR3 length is 17 residues. The DNA of the CDR3 is TGTGCCCGGGGGAGGGGGGGCCTCAACCCGAACACCGGGGAGCTGTTTTTT. As protein: CARGRGGLNPNTGELFF.

This clone was seen more than once but under ten times. This chain connects TRBV25-1 to TRBJ2-1; D not certain. The CDR3 is 11 residues long. V shed 4 bases and J shed 5 bases, with 3 bases lying between them. Germline lookup yields CDR1 MGHDK and CDR2 SYGVNS. The CDR3 sequence is CASSGHNEQFF. DNA for the CDR3: TGTGCCAGCAGTGGACACAATGAGCAGTTCTTC.

The chain employs TRBV20-1 and TRBJ1-2; D not resolved. Germline V gene sequence: CDR1 DFQATT, CDR2 SNEGSKA (reference sequence). The CDR3 runs to 8 residues. V was cut by 8 bases and J by 8 bases, with 6 bases left in between. DNA of the CDR3: TGCAGTATGGCCGGCTACACCTTC. It specifies CSMAGYTF.

The chain carries TRBV11-3 and TRBJ2-6; D is possibly TRBD1 (6 bases). The germline V gene has CDR1 SGHNT and CDR2 YENEEA. V was shortened by 1 base and J by 1 base, with 11 bases between the two germline ends. The CDR3 extends over 17 amino acids. The DNA for the CDR3 is TGTGCCAGCAGCTTAGGCCTCCAGGGGTCTGGGGCCAACGTCCTGACTTTC. It encodes CASSLGLQGSGANVLTF.

A few counts support this clone. The rearrangement links TRBV30 to TRBJ1-2; D gene uncertain. The germline V and J ends were trimmed by 3 bases and 5 bases, with 7 bases remaining between them. Germline V gene lookup returns CDR1 GTSNPN and CDR2 SVGIG (reference sequence). CDR3 size: 11 residues. The CDR3 sequence is CAWRGGYGYTF. The CDR3 DNA is TGTGCCTGGAGGGGCGGATATGGCTACACCTTC.

This chain links TRBV30 with TRBJ1-5; D may be TRBD1 (5 bases). This CDR3 has 13 residues. Per germline, CDR1 GTSNPN and CDR2 SVGIG (reference sequence). V shed 1 base and J shed 7 bases, with 11 bases lying between them. CDR3 protein: CAWSAQGDQPQHF. Here the CDR3 DNA reads TGTGCCTGGAGTGCCCAGGGTGACCAGCCCCAGCATTTT.

The chain couples TRBV30 to TRBJ2-4; D may be TRBD1 or TRBD2 (5 bases each). Germline V gives CDR1 GTSNPN, CDR2 SVGIG (reference sequence). V was cut by 4 bases and J by 5 bases, with 12 bases left in between. This CDR3 has 13 residues. The CDR3 is CAWNPGTQNIQYF. The CDR3 nucleotides are TGTGCCTGGAACCCCGGGACCCAAAACATTCAGTACTTC. The whole variable domain, filled in from reference TRBV30 and TRBJ2-4, reads SQTIHQWPATLVQPVGSPLSLECTVEGTSNPNLYWYRQAAGRGLQLLFYSVGIGQISSEVPQNLSASRPQDRQFILSSKKLLLSDSGFYLCAWNPGTQNIQYFGAGTRLSVL.

The rearrangement uses TRBV18 and TRBJ1-1; D perhaps matches TRBD1 (5 bases). The CDR3 is 14 amino acids. The germline V gene encodes CDR1 KGHSH and CDR2 LQKENI. V was trimmed by 1 base and J by 4 bases, leaving 10 bases between them. CDR3 DNA: TGTGCCAGCTCACCACGTCAGGGTGGCACTGAAGCTTTCTTT. Its translation is CASSPRQGGTEAFF.

The chain uses TRBV7-4 and TRBJ1-4, with a weak D call TRBD1 (5 bases). The CDR3 sequence is 18 residues long. From germline, CDR1 is SGHVT and CDR2 SQSDAQ. Trimming shortened V by 1 base and J by 8 bases, and 23 bases separated the two germline ends. The CDR3 region is CASSLELTDMGGPEKLFF. The CDR3 nucleotides read TGTGCCAGCAGCTTAGAACTAACCGACATGGGGGGACCCGAAAAACTGTTTTTT. Supplemented by reference TRBV7-4 and TRBJ1-4, the full variable domain reads GAGVSQSPRYKVAKRGRDVALRCDSISGHVTLYWYRQTLGQGSEVLTYSQSDAQRDKSGRPSGRFSAERPERSVSTLKIQRTEQGDSAVYLCASSLELTDMGGPEKLFFGSGTQLSVL.

The J gene is TRBJ2-7, the V gene TRBV29-1; the match to TRBD1 covers 8 bases. Trimming at V came to 3 bases and at J to 5 bases, leaving 6 bases not matched to a gene. Germline lookup yields CDR1 SQVTM and CDR2 ANQGSEA. This CDR3 has 13 amino acids. The CDR3 DNA is TGCAGCGTTGAGGGACAGGCTAAGAACGAGCAGTACTTC. Amino acids: CSVEGQAKNEQYF.

The CDR3 region has the DNA TGTGCCAGTGAGGCCATGAACACTGAAGCTTTCTTT. Its protein is CASEAMNTEAFF. The chain carries TRBV5-4 and TRBJ1-1; D gene unclear. Germline V gene lookup returns CDR1 SGHNT and CDR2 YYREEE (reference sequence). This CDR3 spans 12 amino acids. The V end was cut by 8 bases, the J end by 0 bases, with 8 bases between.